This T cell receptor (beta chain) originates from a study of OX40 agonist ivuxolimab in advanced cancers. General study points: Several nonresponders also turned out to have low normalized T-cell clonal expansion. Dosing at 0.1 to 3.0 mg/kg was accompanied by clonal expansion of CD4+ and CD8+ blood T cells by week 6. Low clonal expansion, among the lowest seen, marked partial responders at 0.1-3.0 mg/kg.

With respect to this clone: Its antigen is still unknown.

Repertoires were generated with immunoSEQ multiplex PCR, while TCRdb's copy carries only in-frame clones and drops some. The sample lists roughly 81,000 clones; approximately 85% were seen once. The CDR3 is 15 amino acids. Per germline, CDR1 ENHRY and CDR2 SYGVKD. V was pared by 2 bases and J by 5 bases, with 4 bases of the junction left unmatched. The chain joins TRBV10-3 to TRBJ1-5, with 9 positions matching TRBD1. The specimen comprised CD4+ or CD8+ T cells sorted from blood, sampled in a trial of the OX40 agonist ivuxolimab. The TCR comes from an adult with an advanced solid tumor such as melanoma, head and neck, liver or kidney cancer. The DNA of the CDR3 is TGTGCCATCAGTGAGGCGGACAGGGGCCATCAGCCCCAGCATTTT. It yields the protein CAISEADRGHQPQHF.